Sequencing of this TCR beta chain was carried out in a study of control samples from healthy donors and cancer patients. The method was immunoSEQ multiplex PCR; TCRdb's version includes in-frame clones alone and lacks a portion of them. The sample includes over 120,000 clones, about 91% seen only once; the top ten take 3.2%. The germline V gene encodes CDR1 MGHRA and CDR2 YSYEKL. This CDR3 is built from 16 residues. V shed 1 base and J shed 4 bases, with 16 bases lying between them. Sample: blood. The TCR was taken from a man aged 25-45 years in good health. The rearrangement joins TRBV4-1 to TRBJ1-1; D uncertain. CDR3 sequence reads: CASSQGNSLKPTEAFF. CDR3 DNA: TGCGCCAGCAGCCAAGGGAACTCCCTAAAACCCACTGAAGCTTTCTTT.